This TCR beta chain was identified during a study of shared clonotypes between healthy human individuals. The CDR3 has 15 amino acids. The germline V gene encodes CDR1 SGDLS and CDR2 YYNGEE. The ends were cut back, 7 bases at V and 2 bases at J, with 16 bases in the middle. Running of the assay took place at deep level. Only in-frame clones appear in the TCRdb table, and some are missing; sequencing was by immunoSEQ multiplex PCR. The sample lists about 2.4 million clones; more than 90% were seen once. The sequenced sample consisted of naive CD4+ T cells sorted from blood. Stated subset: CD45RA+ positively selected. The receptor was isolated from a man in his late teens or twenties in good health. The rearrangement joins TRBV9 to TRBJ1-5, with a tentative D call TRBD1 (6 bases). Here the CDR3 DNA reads TGTGCCAGCGGCTCACAGGGAAGGGGCAATCAGCCCCAGCATTTT. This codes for CASGSQGRGNQPQHF.